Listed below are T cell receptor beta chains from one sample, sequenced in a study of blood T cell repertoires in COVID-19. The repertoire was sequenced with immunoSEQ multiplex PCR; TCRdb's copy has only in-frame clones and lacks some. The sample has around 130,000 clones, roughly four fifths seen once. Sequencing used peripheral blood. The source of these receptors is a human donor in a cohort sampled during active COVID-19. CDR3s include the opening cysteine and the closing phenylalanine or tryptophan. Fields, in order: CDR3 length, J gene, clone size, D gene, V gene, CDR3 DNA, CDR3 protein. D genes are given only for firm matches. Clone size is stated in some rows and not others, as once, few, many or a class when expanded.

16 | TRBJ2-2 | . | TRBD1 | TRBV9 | TGTGCCAGCAGTCGTACCGGGACAGTGACCACCGGGGAGCTGTTTTTT | CASSRTGTVTTGELFF
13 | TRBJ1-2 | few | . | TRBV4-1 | TGCGCCAGCAGCCAAACAGAAAACTATGGCTACACCTTC | CASSQTENYGYTF
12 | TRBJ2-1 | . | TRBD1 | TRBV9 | TGTGCCAGCAGCGGACAGGGTTATGAGCAGTTCTTC | CASSGQGYEQFF
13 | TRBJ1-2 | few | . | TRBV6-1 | TGTGCCAGCAGTGACGGGGGAAAGTATGGCTACACCTTC | CASSDGGKYGYTF
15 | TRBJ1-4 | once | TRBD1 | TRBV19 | TGTGCCAGTAGTATAGCTGGGACAGAACATGAAAAACTGTTTTTT | CASSIAGTEHEKLFF
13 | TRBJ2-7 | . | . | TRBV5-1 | TGCGCCAGCAGCTTGGGGCAGGGCAACGAGCAGTACTTC | CASSLGQGNEQYF
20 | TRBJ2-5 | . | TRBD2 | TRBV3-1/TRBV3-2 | TGTGCCAGCAGCCTAAGGCCGTCCGGGACTAGCGGGGGGGGGAGCAAGACCCAGTACTTC | CASSLRPSGTSGGGSKTQYF
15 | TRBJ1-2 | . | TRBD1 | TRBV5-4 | TGTGCCAGCAGCTCCAGGGGACAGTATAACTATGGCTACACCTTC | CASSSRGQYNYGYTF
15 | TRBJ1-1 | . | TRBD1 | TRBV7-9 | TGTGCCAGCAGCTTAGCGGGACAGGGCCACACTGAAGCTTTCTTT | CASSLAGQGHTEAFF
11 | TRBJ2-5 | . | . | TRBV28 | TGTGCCAGCAGTTTCGAGGAGACCCAGTACTTC | CASSFEETQYF
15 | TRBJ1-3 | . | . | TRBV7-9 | TGTGCCAGCAGACCAGGGGTTAGCTCTGGAAACACCATATATTTT | CASRPGVSSGNTIYF
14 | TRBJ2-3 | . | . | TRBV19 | TGTGCCAGTAGTATCGGGGGGCCTGGAGATACGCAGTATTTT | CASSIGGPGDTQYF
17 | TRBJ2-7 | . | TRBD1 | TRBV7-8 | TGTGCCAGCAGCTTAAAGCCCACAGGGGTTATTTCCTACGAGCAGTACTTC | CASSLKPTGVISYEQYF
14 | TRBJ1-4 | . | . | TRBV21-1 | TGTGCCAGCAGCAATGGGACAGGGTTTGAAAAACTGTTTTTT | CASSNGTGFEKLFF
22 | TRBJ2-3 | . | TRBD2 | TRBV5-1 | TGCGCCAGCAGCCTCACCCCTAGCGGGGGGGCCCAGAGAATATCTAGCACAGATACGCAGTATTTT | CASSLTPSGGAQRISSTDTQYF
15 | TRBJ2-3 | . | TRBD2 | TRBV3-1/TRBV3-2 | TGTGCCAGCAGAACTAGCGGGGGGCCCAGGGATACGCAGTATTTT | CASRTSGGPRDTQYF
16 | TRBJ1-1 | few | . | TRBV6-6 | TGTGCCAGCAGTTACCGGAGAGGGAGGCAAAACACTGAAGCTTTCTTT | CASSYRRGRQNTEAFF
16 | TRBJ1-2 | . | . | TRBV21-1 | TGTGCCAGCAGCAAAGGATGCGGCAGGGGGAAATGGGGCTACACCTTC | CASSKGCGRGKWGYTF
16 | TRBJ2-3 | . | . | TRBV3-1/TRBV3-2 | TGTGCCAGCAGCCAGGCTCGGACTTATCCCCCAGATACGCAGTATTTT | CASSQARTYPPDTQYF
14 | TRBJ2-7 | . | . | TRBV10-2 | TGCGCCAGCACTTTGGACGGAGGAACCTACGAGCAGTACTTC | CASTLDGGTYEQYF
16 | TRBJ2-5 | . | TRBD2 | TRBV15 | TGTGCCACCAGCAGGGAGACTAGCGCGGGGTTAGGAACCCAGTACTTC | CATSRETSAGLGTQYF
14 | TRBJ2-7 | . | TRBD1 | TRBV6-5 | TGTGCCAGCACCCCACCTGACAGGGAGTACGAGCAGTACTTC | CASTPPDREYEQYF
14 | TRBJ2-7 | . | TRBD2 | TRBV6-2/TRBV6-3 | TGTGCCAGCAGTTACGGCCAGCGGGGCTACGAGCAGTACTTC | CASSYGQRGYEQYF
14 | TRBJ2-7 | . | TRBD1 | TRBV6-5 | TGTGCCACCCGCAACCGACAGGGGGCCTACGAGCAGTACTTC | CATRNRQGAYEQYF
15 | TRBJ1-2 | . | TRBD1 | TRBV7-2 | TGTGCCAGCAGCTTAATCGAGGGGGCTTCCTATGGCTACACCTTC | CASSLIEGASYGYTF
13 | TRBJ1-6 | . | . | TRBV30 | TGTGCCTGGAGTCCGACACTTTATTCACCCCTCCACTTT | CAWSPTLYSPLHF
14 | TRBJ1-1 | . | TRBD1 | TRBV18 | TGTGCCAGCTCACCAATACAGGGGACCACTGAAGCTTTCTTT | CASSPIQGTTEAFF
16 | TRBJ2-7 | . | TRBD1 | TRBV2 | TGTGCCAGCAGTGTCCCCCGCGACAGGGCCTCCTACGAGCAGTACTTC | CASSVPRDRASYEQYF
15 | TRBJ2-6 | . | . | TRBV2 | TGTGCCAGCAGTAAGGAGAACTCCGGGGCCAACGTCCTGACTTTC | CASSKENSGANVLTF
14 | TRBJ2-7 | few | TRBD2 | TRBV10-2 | TGCGCCAGCAGTGGAGGAGCGGGGGCCTACGAGCAGTACTTC | CASSGGAGAYEQYF
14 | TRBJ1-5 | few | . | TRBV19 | TGTGCCAGTAGTGCCGTCGGGGGAATATTGCCCCAGCATTTT | CASSAVGGILPQHF
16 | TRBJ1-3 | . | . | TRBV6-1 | TGTGCCAGCAGTGAAGCGCTTCGGGTTGGTGGAAACACCATATATTTT | CASSEALRVGGNTIYF
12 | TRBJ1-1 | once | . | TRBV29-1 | TGCAGCGTGCACAGAGAAAACACTGAAGCTTTCTTT | CSVHRENTEAFF
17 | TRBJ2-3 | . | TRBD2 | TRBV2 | TGTGCCAGCAGTGAAGGCAGGACTAGCGGGGGTGGAGATACGCAGTATTTT | CASSEGRTSGGGDTQYF
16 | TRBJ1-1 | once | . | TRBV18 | TGTGCCAGCTCACCATTCGTGTCCACAGCCCAGGAGGGAGCTTTCTTT | CASSPFVSTAQEGAFF
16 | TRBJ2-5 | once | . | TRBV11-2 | TGTGCCAGCAGCTTAGACCCCTTGGGCAATCAAGAGACCCAGTACTTC | CASSLDPLGNQETQYF